Listed here are 28 T cell receptor beta chains from one sample, sequenced in a study of T cells after somatic rescue of genetic block. The data were produced by immunoSEQ multiplex PCR, yet TCRdb's version contains in-frame clones alone and is incomplete. The sample consists of 45,000 to 55,000 clones, approximately 96% of them appearing once. Material: peripheral blood mononuclear cells (PBMCs). These receptors all come from a child less than two years old.

V usage is TRBV4-1 and J usage is TRBJ2-3; 10 positions match TRBD1. Germline V gives CDR1 MGHRA, CDR2 YSYEKL. The CDR3 runs 14 residues. V shed 4 bases and J 3 bases; nucleotides not matched to a gene: 1. DNA for the CDR3: TGCGCCAGCAGCCGGGACAGGGGAACAGATACGCAGTATTTT. This codes for CASSRDRGTDTQYF.

The rearrangement joins TRBV5-4 to TRBJ1-3; TRBD1 might be the D (5 bases). Per germline, CDR1 SGHNT and CDR2 YYREEE (reference sequence). There are 14 residues in the CDR3. V was clipped by 0 bases and J by 5 bases, with 9 bases between them. The CDR3 bases are TGTGCCAGCAGCTTGGAACAGGCAAGAAACACCATATATTTT. This sequence encodes CASSLEQARNTIYF. The full variable domain, in which reference TRBV5-4 and TRBJ1-3 provide the parts outside the CDR3, is ETGVTQSPTHLIKTRGQQVTLRCSSQSGHNTVSWYQQALGQGPQFIFQYYREEENGRGNFPPRFSGLQFPNYSSELNVNALELDDSALYLCASSLEQARNTIYFGEGSWLTVV.

The V and J genes are TRBV28 and TRBJ2-6, with 8 bases aligning to TRBD1. CDR1 and CDR2 (germline): MDHEN, SYDVKM. The J segment lost 0 bases and the V segment lost 2 bases, leaving 6 bases of the junction unmatched. This CDR3 is built from 18 residues. The CDR3 region has the DNA TGTGCCAGCAGTTTACTACAGGGGGTGAGCTCTGGGGCCAACGTCCTGACTTTC. Protein sequence: CASSLLQGVSSGANVLTF.

The chain employs TRBV5-1 and TRBJ2-3; D is uncertain. V lost 4 bases, J lost 4 bases, and 13 bases lay in between. The CDR3 extends over 14 amino acids. Germline V gives CDR1 SGHRS, CDR2 YFSETQ. CDR3 coding DNA: TGCGCCAGCAGCAATATGGGATTGGCAGATACGCAGTATTTT. Translation gives CASSNMGLADTQYF.

The chain couples TRBV6-1 to TRBJ1-2; TRBD1 matches at 10 bases. Germline lookup yields CDR1 MNHNS and CDR2 SASEGT. J lost 5 bases, V lost 6 bases, and 9 bases had no gene match. There are 15 residues in the CDR3. The CDR3 DNA reads TGTGCCAGCAGGACTGACAGGGGGCGCAGGTATGGCTACACCTTC. It yields the protein CASRTDRGRRYGYTF.

V and J are TRBV29-1 and TRBJ2-1; 9 bases map to TRBD1. V lost 3 bases and J lost 5; bases outside the gene matches: 11. There are 16 residues in the CDR3. Germline V CDR1 and CDR2: SQVTM, ANQGSEA. CDR3 sequence: CSVEPPDRGGNNEQFF. CDR3 bases: TGCAGCGTTGAGCCCCCTGACAGGGGGGGTAACAATGAGCAGTTCTTC.

The rearrangement joins TRBV6-5 to TRBJ2-7; D is undetermined. The germline V gene encodes CDR1 MNHEY and CDR2 SVGAGI. Trimming stripped 5 bases from V and 3 bases from J, with 14 bases between. The CDR3 covers 14 residues. CDR3 residues: CASSGLGSGYEQYF. In DNA, the CDR3 is TGTGCCAGCAGTGGTTTGGGTTCGGGCTACGAGCAGTACTTC.

This chain links TRBV30 with TRBJ2-7, with TRBD2 matching 11 bases. The CDR3 consists of 13 residues. V was clipped by 3 bases and J by 2 bases; unmatched bases: 0. Germline CDR1 is GTSNPN and CDR2 is SVGIG (reference sequence). The CDR3 nucleotides are TGTGCCTGGAGGGGACTAGCGGCCTACGAGCAGTACTTC. Encoded protein: CAWRGLAAYEQYF.

The chain links TRBV6-1 to TRBJ2-7; 10 bases agree with TRBD1. The CDR3 is 14 residues long. Per the germline V gene, CDR1 is MNHNS and CDR2 is SASEGT. Trimming at V came to 4 bases and at J to 3 bases, leaving 3 bases not matched to a gene. This chain's CDR3 is CASSGWDRGYEQYF. CDR3 nucleotide sequence: TGTGCCAGCAGTGGGTGGGACAGGGGCTACGAGCAGTACTTC.

The V call is TRBV7-9, the J call TRBJ2-1, with 15 nucleotides matching TRBD2. Unmatched junction bases numbered 9, after V lost 3 bases and J lost 9 bases. Germline loops: CDR1 SEHNR, CDR2 FQNEAQ (reference sequence). The CDR3 is 17 residues long. This CDR3 reads CASSFPARTSGRVEQFF. CDR3 nucleotides: TGTGCCAGCAGCTTCCCAGCTCGGACTAGCGGGAGGGTTGAGCAGTTCTTC.

The chain joins TRBV7-2 to TRBJ2-1; 10 positions match TRBD2. Germline CDR1 SGHTA, CDR2 FQGNSA. There are 17 residues in the CDR3. V shed 2 bases and J 14 bases; nucleotides not matched to a gene: 18. The CDR3 coding sequence is TGTGCCAGCAGCTTAAGCTTAAACCACCATAGCGGGAGGTTGGAGTTCTTC. It specifies CASSLSLNHHSGRLEFF.

The chain uses TRBV4-3 and TRBJ2-7; D not resolved. The V end was cut by 1 base, the J end by 0 bases, with 4 bases between. The CDR3 spans 13 residues. Germline assignment: CDR1 LGHNA and CDR2 YSLEER. CDR3 protein: CASSQGHSYEQYF. DNA of the CDR3: TGCGCCAGCAGCCAAGGACACTCCTACGAGCAGTACTTC.

The table lists this clone with a count of one. The gene calls are TRBV4-2 and TRBJ2-1, with 10 bases lining up with TRBD2. This CDR3 region has 14 residues. The germline V gene encodes CDR1 LGHNA and CDR2 YNFKEQ. V lost 4 bases to trimming and J lost 4 bases; unmatched junction nucleotides: 1. As DNA, the CDR3 is TGTGCCAGCAGCCGGGGACTAGCGTACAATGAGCAGTTCTTC. The encoded protein is CASSRGLAYNEQFF.

The chain links TRBV6-6 to TRBJ1-1; no reliable D call. Trimming stripped 6 bases from V and 1 base from J, with 9 bases between. Germline V gives CDR1 MNHNY, CDR2 SVGAGI (reference sequence). CDR3 length: 13 residues. CDR3 DNA sequence: TGTGCCAGCAGGCGCACTGGGAACACTGAAGCTTTCTTT. Translation: CASRRTGNTEAFF.

The V gene is TRBV18, the J gene TRBJ2-3; 7 positions match TRBD1. This CDR3 has 15 amino acids. After removal of 6 bases from V and 1 base from J, the junction contained 7 bases not matched to a gene. In germline, CDR1 is KGHSH, CDR2 LQKENI. CDR3 in amino acids: CASSYYQGGTDTQYF. The CDR3 nucleotides are TGTGCCAGCTCGTACTACCAGGGGGGCACAGATACGCAGTATTTT.

The chain uses TRBV2 and TRBJ1-1; a weak D match, TRBD1 (5 bases). V lost 5 bases and J 4 bases, leaving 11 bases between the germline ends. Germline V gives CDR1 SNHLY, CDR2 FYNNEI. This CDR3 has 13 residues. The CDR3, as DNA: TGTGCCAGCAGTAAGGGGCGAACCACTGAAGCTTTCTTT. Its protein is CASSKGRTTEAFF.

Remarks on this clone: This same CDR3 is encoded by further DNA sequences in the sample. This chain uses TRBV11-2 with TRBJ2-7; D ambiguous. Germline V gene data show CDR1 as SGHAT and CDR2 as FQNNGV. Trimming removed 0 bases at V and 4 bases at J, with 4 bases between. This CDR3 has 12 amino acids. The CDR3 reads CASSLDGYEQYF. The CDR3, as DNA: TGTGCCAGCAGCTTAGATGGTTACGAGCAGTACTTC.

This chain joins TRBV29-1 and TRBJ1-1; D remains ambiguous. This CDR3 is built from 11 residues. The V and J ends lost 7 bases and 4 bases respectively, with 10 bases between them. Germline loops: CDR1 SQVTM, CDR2 ANQGSEA. The chain's CDR3 is CSAWVRTEAFF. CDR3 DNA: TGCAGCGCCTGGGTGCGCACTGAAGCTTTCTTT.

V and J are TRBV27 and TRBJ2-5; TRBD1 agrees at 7 bases. This CDR3 is 13 amino acids long. Trimming removed 2 bases from V and 3 bases from J; junction bases left unmatched: 0. Germline loops: CDR1 MNHEY, CDR2 SMNVEV (reference sequence). The CDR3 DNA is TGTGCCAGCAGTTTACAGGGGGAAGAGACCCAGTACTTC. Residues: CASSLQGEETQYF.

This rearrangement joins TRBV27 to TRBJ2-3; TRBD2 agrees at 7 bases. With 4 bases clipped from V and 4 bases from J, the junction kept 8 bases outside the gene matches. Looked up from germline, CDR1 is MNHEY and CDR2 is SMNVEV (reference sequence). The CDR3 is 15 amino acids. The CDR3 nucleotides are TGTGCCAGCAGTTCGGGGGGAACACAGGCAGATACGCAGTATTTT. This translates into CASSSGGTQADTQYF.

The rearrangement joins TRBV7-2 to TRBJ2-3; no definite D call. V was pared by 2 bases and J by 6 bases, with 6 bases between. The germline CDR1 and CDR2 sequences are SGHTA and FQGNSA. The CDR3 has 12 residues. The DNA for the CDR3 is TGTGCCAGCAGCTTATTAGTGGATACGCAGTATTTT. This codes for CASSLLVDTQYF.

This clone showed up just once. The V call is TRBV5-4, the J call TRBJ2-7; D remains unclear. The CDR3 runs to 11 residues. The ends were cut back, 3 bases at V and 4 bases at J, with 5 bases in the middle. Germline V lookup: CDR1 SGHNT, CDR2 YYREEE (reference sequence). The CDR3 bases are TGTGCCAGCAGCTCCCCGTACGAGCAGTACTTC. It specifies CASSSPYEQYF.

J is TRBJ1-1 and V is TRBV2; 9 nucleotides align to TRBD1. This CDR3 has 15 amino acids. CDR1 is SNHLY and CDR2 is FYNNEI in the germline V gene. After removal of 6 bases from V and 0 bases from J, the junction contained 5 bases not matched to a gene. The CDR3 protein is CASRIDRGLNTEAFF. DNA for the CDR3: TGTGCCAGCAGAATTGACAGGGGGTTGAACACTGAAGCTTTCTTT.

The chain is built from TRBV25-1 and TRBJ2-2; no definite D call. The CDR3 has 14 amino acids. With 8 bases removed from V and 3 bases from J, the gap between germline ends came to 13 bases. Germline values: CDR1 MGHDK, CDR2 SYGVNS. CDR3 region: CASGTTGHTGELFF. The CDR3 region has the DNA TGTGCCAGCGGTACAACCGGACACACCGGGGAGCTGTTTTTT.

The chain recombines TRBV2 with TRBJ1-5; D is undetermined. V was clipped by 1 base and J by 4 bases, with 5 bases between them. CDR3 size: 13 residues. Germline-derived CDR1 and CDR2 are SNHLY and FYNNEI. The CDR3 DNA is TGTGCCAGCAGTGAAGTCAGGAATCAGCCCCAGCATTTT. It translates to CASSEVRNQPQHF.

V is TRBV27 and J is TRBJ1-4; maybe TRBD1 (6 bases). Germline V CDR1 and CDR2: MNHEY, SMNVEV (reference sequence). V gave up 5 bases and J gave up 5 bases, with 12 bases separating them. The CDR3 is 14 amino acids. The DNA of the CDR3 is TGTGCCAGCAGTCCGCGGAGGGGGAATGAAAAACTGTTTTTT. This codes for CASSPRRGNEKLFF.

CDR3 protein: CASSLGLADIYEQYF. The CDR3 nucleotides are TGCGCCAGCAGCTTGGGACTAGCCGATATCTACGAGCAGTACTTC. The rearrangement joins TRBV5-1 to TRBJ2-7; 7 nucleotides line up with TRBD2. Trimming cost V 0 bases and J 3 bases; bases outside gene matches: 6. This CDR3 region has 15 residues. CDR1 SGHRS and CDR2 YFSETQ come from the germline V gene. Full variable domain (missing parts from reference TRBV5-1 and TRBJ2-7): KAGVTQTPRYLIKTRGQQVTLSCSPISGHRSVSWYQQTPGQGLQFLFEYFSETQRNKGNFPGRFSGRQFSNSRSEMNVSTLELGDSALYLCASSLGLADIYEQYFGPGTRLTVT.

The chain is built from TRBV7-9 and TRBJ1-2; D is ambiguous. V lost 6 bases and J 3 bases, leaving 11 bases between the germline ends. Germline V gene lookup returns CDR1 SEHNR and CDR2 FQNEAQ (reference sequence). CDR3 length: 13 amino acids. CDR3 DNA: TGTGCCAGCAGGGACCTCTCAGACTATGGCTACACCTTC. It encodes CASRDLSDYGYTF.